These 20 T cell receptor beta chains were all obtained from the same sample, sequenced in a study of cytomegalovirus exposure and HLA in healthy donors. With 60 Vbeta and 13 Jbeta primers, the PCR was carried out. Clones were read by immunoSEQ multiplex PCR, and TCRdb kept only the in-frame ones, dropping some. The sample records 80,000 or so clones, roughly 9.1% being singletons. The sequenced sample consisted of PBMCs. The source is a man aged 55 to 70 in good health and CMV-seropositive.

The V and J genes are TRBV28 and TRBJ2-1; 8 nucleotides match TRBD2. Germline V gene data show CDR1 as MDHEN and CDR2 as SYDVKM. The V and J ends lost 8 bases and 7 bases, in that order; junction bases with no gene match: 7. CDR3 length equals 13 residues. CDR3 coding DNA: TGTGCCAGCGACAGAGCGGGAGTAAATGAGCAGTTCTTC. Translated, it gives CASDRAGVNEQFF.

In its sample, this clone was seen a few times. The chain uses TRBV28 and TRBJ1-1; 8 bases line up with TRBD1. CDR3 length: 13 amino acids. J gave up 11 bases and V 6 bases, and 11 bases lay outside the gene matches. Germline values: CDR1 MDHEN, CDR2 SYDVKM. The CDR3 region is CASRPSGGYEAFF. The CDR3 nucleotides read TGTGCCAGCAGGCCATCAGGGGGCTACGAGGCTTTCTTT.

A few counts support this clone. This chain connects TRBV6-6 to TRBJ2-2, with TRBD2 identical over 8 bases. The CDR3 is 15 amino acids. V shed 7 bases and J 4 bases; nucleotides not matched to a gene: 8. Per the germline V gene, CDR1 is MNHNY and CDR2 is SVGAGI (reference sequence). The CDR3 is CASILGGAGTGELFF. Written as DNA, the CDR3 is TGTGCCAGCATCCTCGGGGGGGCGGGCACCGGGGAGCTGTTTTTT.

This clone has more than one count but fewer than ten. This chain connects TRBV27 to TRBJ2-2, with D possibly being TRBD2 (5 bases). This CDR3 has 15 residues. Germline loops: CDR1 MNHEY, CDR2 SMNVEV (reference sequence). V lost 6 bases and J 1 base, leaving 12 bases between the germline ends. CDR3 bases: TGTGCCAGCAGATTCTTCCGGGGGAACACCGGGGAGCTGTTTTTT. Protein product: CASRFFRGNTGELFF.

The rearrangement links TRBV18 to TRBJ2-3, with 7 bases fitting TRBD2. CDR3 length: 15 amino acids. The germline gives CDR1 KGHSH, CDR2 LQKENI. V lost 1 base, J lost 1 base, and 2 bases stayed unmatched. CDR3 nucleotides: TGTGCCAGCTCACCACTTCTAGCGGGCACAGATACGCAGTATTTT. Translated, it gives CASSPLLAGTDTQYF.

This clone was observed a handful of times. V is TRBV28 and J is TRBJ1-2; 8 bases agree with TRBD1. The germline CDR1 and CDR2 sequences are MDHEN and SYDVKM. There are 14 residues in the CDR3. V trimming: 6 bases; J trimming: 5 bases; junction bases outside the gene matches: 8. CDR3 protein: CASSLTGDGYGYTF. As DNA, the CDR3 is TGTGCCAGCAGCCTGACAGGGGATGGGTATGGCTACACCTTC.

This clone was recorded a few times. This chain joins TRBV5-1 and TRBJ2-1; 10 nucleotides line up with TRBD2. The germline V gene has CDR1 SGHRS and CDR2 YFSETQ. Losses at the gene ends were 1 base for V and 6 bases for J; bases not matched to a gene: 7. The CDR3 contains 16 residues. The CDR3 spells CASSLNTASGSNEQFF. CDR3 in DNA: TGCGCCAGCAGCTTGAACACGGCTAGCGGGAGCAATGAGCAGTTCTTC.

The chain combines TRBV27 with TRBJ2-6, with D perhaps matching TRBD1 (5 bases). Germline CDR1 MNHEY, CDR2 SMNVEV (reference sequence). The CDR3 runs to 15 residues. V was clipped by 6 bases and J by 2 bases, with 11 bases between them. The CDR3 DNA follows: TGTGCCAGCAGCCCTGGGGCAGCTGGGGCCAACGTCCTGACTTTC. Its translation is CASSPGAAGANVLTF. The full variable domain, completed using reference TRBV27 and TRBJ2-6, is EAQVTQNPRYLITVTGKKLTVTCSQNMNHEYMSWYRQDPGLGLRQIYYSMNVEVTDKGDVPEGYKVSRKEKRNFPLILESPSPNQTSLYFCASSPGAAGANVLTFGAGSRLTVL.

The chain is built from TRBV6-9 and TRBJ2-1; D is possibly TRBD2 (5 bases). Trimming removed 6 bases from V and 9 bases from J, with 18 bases in between. The CDR3 contains 14 residues. Germline loops: CDR1 MNHGY, CDR2 SVAAGI. CDR3 loop: CASSPTTRSGEQFF. The CDR3 DNA follows: TGTGCCAGCAGCCCGACCACTAGGAGCGGTGAGCAGTTCTTC.

The gene calls are TRBV5-1 and TRBJ2-3; TRBD1 matches at 7 bases. Germline-derived CDR1 and CDR2 are SGHRS and YFSETQ. The CDR3 length is 15 residues. J was trimmed by 1 base and V by 2 bases; bases with no gene match: 4. The CDR3 DNA is TGCGCCAGCAGCTTTGGGGACAGAGGCACAGATACGCAGTATTTT. Its translation is CASSFGDRGTDTQYF.

This clone was seen a handful of times. The V and J genes are TRBV10-3 and TRBJ1-2; no definite D call. The CDR3 consists of 12 residues. The germline V and J ends were trimmed by 4 bases and 6 bases, with 9 bases remaining between them. The V gene's germline CDR1 is ENHRY and CDR2 SYGVKD. The chain's CDR3 is CAISVSDDGYTF. The CDR3 region has the DNA TGTGCCATCAGTGTCAGCGACGATGGCTACACCTTC.

This clone was recorded a few times. The V call is TRBV5-6, the J call TRBJ2-2, with 8 positions matching TRBD2. Germline V gene lookup returns CDR1 SGHDT and CDR2 YYEEEE. Germline trimming cut 5 bases from V and 4 bases from J; bases unmatched to any gene: 4. The length of the CDR3 is 14 residues. CDR3 amino acids: CASRAGGGTGELFF. In DNA, the CDR3 is TGTGCCAGCAGGGCGGGAGGAGGCACCGGGGAGCTGTTTTTT.

The chain's CDR3 is CASSLTTGFGTEAFF. In nucleotides, the CDR3 is TGTGCCAGCAGCTTAACTACAGGGTTCGGCACTGAAGCTTTCTTT. The J gene is TRBJ1-1, the V gene TRBV11-1; weak D call: TRBD1 (6 bases). Germline V gives CDR1 SGHAT, CDR2 FQDESV (reference sequence). V lost 2 bases to trimming and J lost 4 bases, with 14 bases between them. The CDR3 has 15 residues.

The chain links TRBV15 to TRBJ2-3, with TRBD1 identical over 12 bases. Unmatched junction bases numbered 4, after V lost 3 bases and J lost 6 bases. This CDR3 contains 15 residues. Germline V lookup: CDR1 LNHNV, CDR2 YYDKDF (reference sequence). CDR3 sequence (DNA): TGTGCCACCAGCAGGCCGGGACAGGGGGCTGATACGCAGTATTTT. This encodes CATSRPGQGADTQYF.

J is TRBJ1-2 and V is TRBV19; D perhaps matches TRBD1 (6 bases). Looked up from germline, CDR1 is LNHDA and CDR2 is SQIVND (reference sequence). Trimming removed 5 bases at V and 0 bases at J, with 10 bases between. The CDR3 length is 14 residues. CDR3 sequence reads: CASSPGQTNYGYTF. Here the CDR3 DNA reads TGTGCCAGTAGTCCTGGACAGACTAACTATGGCTACACCTTC.

The V call is TRBV7-9, the J call TRBJ2-4; D possibly corresponds to TRBD2 (5 bases). This CDR3 has 13 amino acids. Germline V gives CDR1 SEHNR, CDR2 FQNEAQ (reference sequence). Deletions cut 4 bases from V and 2 bases from J, with 6 bases between. CDR3: CASSSGTKNIQYF. The CDR3 DNA is TGTGCCAGCAGCTCCGGGACCAAAAACATTCAGTACTTC.

This clone has just a few counts. The chain joins TRBV5-3 to TRBJ1-3; 8 nucleotides line up with TRBD1. TRBV5-3 carries the ORF label, with uncertain function. This CDR3 contains 13 residues. V gave up 4 bases and J gave up 8 bases; unmatched junction bases: 5. The CDR3 bases are TGTGCCAGAAGCCTAACAGGGGGAGACACCATATATTTT. Translated, it gives CARSLTGGDTIYF.

This clone came up a few times. The chain uses TRBV6-1 and TRBJ2-3; 7 bases align to TRBD2. CDR1 is MNHNS and CDR2 is SASEGT in the germline V gene. Trimming took 8 bases from V and 0 from J; bases not matched to a gene: 5. The CDR3 has 14 residues. The CDR3: CASGNGGSTDTQYF. In DNA, the CDR3 is TGTGCCAGCGGTAACGGGGGGAGCACAGATACGCAGTATTTT.

The chain has TRBV4-2 and TRBJ2-6; D uncertain. Germline V CDR1 and CDR2: LGHNA, YNFKEQ. The CDR3 extends over 16 amino acids. Trimming cost V 0 bases and J 0 bases, with 6 bases left between them. This CDR3 is CASSQDPHSGANVLTF. In DNA form, the CDR3 reads TGTGCCAGCAGCCAAGATCCACACTCTGGGGCCAACGTCCTGACTTTC.

The chain is built from TRBV27 and TRBJ1-2; TRBD1 is a possible D gene (6 bases). Germline V gives CDR1 MNHEY, CDR2 SMNVEV (reference sequence). V was trimmed by 10 bases and J by 2 bases, leaving 14 bases between them. This CDR3 is 13 amino acids long. The CDR3 reads CATGRGGNYGYTF. DNA of the CDR3: TGTGCCACGGGCAGGGGAGGGAACTATGGCTACACCTTC.